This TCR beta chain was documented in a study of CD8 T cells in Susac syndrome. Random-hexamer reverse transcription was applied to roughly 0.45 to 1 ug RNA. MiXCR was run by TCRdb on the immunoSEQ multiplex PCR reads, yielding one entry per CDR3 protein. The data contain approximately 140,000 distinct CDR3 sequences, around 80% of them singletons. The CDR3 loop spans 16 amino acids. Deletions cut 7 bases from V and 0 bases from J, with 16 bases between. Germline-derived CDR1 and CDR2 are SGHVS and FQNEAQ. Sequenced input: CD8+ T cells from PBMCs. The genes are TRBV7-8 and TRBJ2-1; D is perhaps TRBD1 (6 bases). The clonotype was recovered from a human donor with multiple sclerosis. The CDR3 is CASIPQGPSSYNEQFF. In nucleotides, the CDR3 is TGTGCCAGCATACCCCAGGGGCCGAGCTCCTACAATGAGCAGTTCTTC. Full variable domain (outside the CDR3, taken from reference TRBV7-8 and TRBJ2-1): GAGVSQSPRYKVAKRGQDVALRCDPISGHVSLFWYQQALGQGPEFLTYFQNEAQLDKSGLPSDRFFAERPEGSVSTLKIQRTQQEDSAVYLCASIPQGPSSYNEQFFGPGTRLTVL.